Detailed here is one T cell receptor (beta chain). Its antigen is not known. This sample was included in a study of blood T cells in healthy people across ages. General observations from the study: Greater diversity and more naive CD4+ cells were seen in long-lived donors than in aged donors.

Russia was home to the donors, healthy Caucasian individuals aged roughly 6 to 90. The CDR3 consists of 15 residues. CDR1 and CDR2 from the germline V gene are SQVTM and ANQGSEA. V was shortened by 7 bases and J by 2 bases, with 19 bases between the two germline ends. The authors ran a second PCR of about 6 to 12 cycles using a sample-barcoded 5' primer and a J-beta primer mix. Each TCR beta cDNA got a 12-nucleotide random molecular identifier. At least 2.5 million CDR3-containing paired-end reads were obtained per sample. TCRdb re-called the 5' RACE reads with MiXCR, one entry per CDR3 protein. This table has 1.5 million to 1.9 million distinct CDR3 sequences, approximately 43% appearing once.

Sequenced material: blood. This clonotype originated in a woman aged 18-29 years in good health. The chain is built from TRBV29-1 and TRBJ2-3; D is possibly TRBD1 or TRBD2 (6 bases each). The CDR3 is CSAADSGGATDTQYF. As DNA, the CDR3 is TGCAGCGCCGCGGACAGCGGAGGGGCCACAGATACGCAGTATTTT.